The 29 T cell receptor beta chains reported below all come from one sample, sequenced in a study of Ad26.COV2.S vaccination and SARS-CoV-2 variants. Treatment here: around 19 received Ad26.COV2.S at low or high dose, single or two shots; 5 received placebo; per-sample allocation not given. Following the first vaccine or placebo injection, samples were taken on day 63. The method was immunoSEQ multiplex PCR; TCRdb's version includes in-frame clones alone and lacks a portion of them. The table shows over 400,000 clones, with 89% occurring only once. This specimen consisted of peripheral blood, obtained in a trial of Ad26.COV2.S vaccine versus placebo. The receptors were sampled from a person aged 18-60 years who received the Ad26.COV2.S COVID-19 vaccine or a placebo.

This clone was seen once. The rearrangement links TRBV7-9 to TRBJ2-5; 7 nucleotides align to TRBD2. The CDR3 contains 13 residues. The junction had 4 bases not matched to a gene; V was cut back by 5 bases and J by 4 bases. From germline, CDR1 is SEHNR and CDR2 FQNEAQ (reference sequence). For the CDR3, the DNA is TGTGCCAGCAGCAGGACTAGTGGAGAGACCCAGTACTTC. Translated: CASSRTSGETQYF.

This clone was observed a single time. V is TRBV3-1 (or the pseudogene TRBV3-2) and J is TRBJ2-7; a weak D match, TRBD1 (5 bases). The V end lost 0 bases, the J end lost 3 bases, and 15 bases lay between the germline ends. Germline V gene lookup returns CDR1 LGHDT and CDR2 YNNKEL (reference sequence). The CDR3 is 16 amino acids. The CDR3 DNA is TGTGCCAGCAGCCAAGATTTATTCAGGGCGTTCTACGAGCAGTACGTC. The encoded protein is CASSQDLFRAFYEQYV.

The V call is TRBV6-5, the J call TRBJ1-1, with D tentatively TRBD1 (5 bases). The CDR3 is 11 amino acids. V dropped 5 bases and J dropped 5 bases, with 6 bases sitting between them. Germline V gene lookup returns CDR1 MNHEY and CDR2 SVGAGI. The CDR3 DNA reads as TGTGCCAGCAGTCAGGGAACTGAAGCTTTCTTT. Encoded protein: CASSQGTEAFF.

The gene calls are TRBV15 and TRBJ1-2; the D gene is possibly TRBD1 (6 bases). Trimming removed 0 bases from V and 5 bases from J, with 13 bases in between. This CDR3 is built from 15 residues. The germline CDR1 and CDR2 sequences are LNHNV and YYDKDF (reference sequence). CDR3 DNA sequence: TGTGCCACCAGCAGAGAAAGGGGGGGCCCTTATGGCTACACCTTC. Translating gives CATSRERGGPYGYTF.

V gene TRBV11-3 combines with J gene TRBJ2-3, with TRBD2 matching 9 bases. With 5 bases clipped from V and 6 bases from J, the junction kept 9 bases outside the gene matches. CDR3 length equals 15 residues. Germline CDR1 SGHNT, CDR2 YENEEA. The CDR3 nucleotides read TGTGCCAGCAGCCTAGGGCGGGAGGGCCCTGATACGCAGTATTTT. It specifies CASSLGREGPDTQYF.

The V and J genes are TRBV24-1 and TRBJ2-1, with 11 nucleotides matching TRBD2. With 1 base clipped from V and 15 bases from J, the junction kept 7 bases outside the gene matches. This CDR3 spans 14 amino acids. The germline CDR1 and CDR2 sequences are KGHDR and SFDVKD. The CDR3 spells CATSDFGVAGGWFF. The CDR3 region has the DNA TGTGCCACCAGTGATTTCGGGGTAGCGGGAGGGTGGTTCTTC.

J is TRBJ1-1 and V is TRBV10-3, with 8 bases lining up with TRBD1. V gave up 7 bases and J gave up 3 bases; unmatched junction bases: 4. Germline CDR1 ENHRY, CDR2 SYGVKD. The CDR3 spans 13 residues. The CDR3 region has the DNA TGTGCCATCAAACCAGGGGGCTACACTGAAGCTTTCTTT. Its protein is CAIKPGGYTEAFF.

This clone was seen once. Here the CDR3 reads CASSLLGVGSGNTIYF. CDR3 bases: TGTGCCAGTAGTCTCCTAGGTGTTGGCTCTGGAAACACCATATATTTT. This chain uses TRBV19 with TRBJ1-3; D is uncertain. The V gene's germline CDR1 is LNHDA and CDR2 SQIVND (reference sequence). The CDR3 totals 16 residues. Trimming stripped 5 bases from V and 0 bases from J, with 14 bases between.

The sample holds one count of this clone. CDR3 bases: TGTGCCATCAGACGACAGGGACGTAATGAAAAACTGTTTTTT. Translated, it gives CAIRRQGRNEKLFF. The chain couples TRBV10-3 to TRBJ1-4, with 7 bases fitting TRBD1. The CDR3 has 14 residues. Trimming cost V 6 bases and J 4 bases; bases outside gene matches: 5. CDR1 is ENHRY, CDR2 SYGVKD, per germline.

A note on this clone: Other DNA sequences in the same sample also yield this CDR3. This sequence joins TRBV5-1 and TRBJ2-3, with D perhaps being TRBD1 or TRBD2 (5 bases each). V lost 2 bases and J 4 bases, leaving 8 bases between the germline ends. Germline-derived CDR1 and CDR2 are SGHRS and YFSETQ. The CDR3 extends over 13 amino acids. The CDR3 region has the DNA TGCGCCAGCAGCTTAGAGGGGTCAGATACGCAGTATTTT. It yields the protein CASSLEGSDTQYF.

The chain carries TRBV11-2 and TRBJ1-1; no definite D call. Trimming shortened V by 3 bases and J by 5 bases, and 13 bases separated the two germline ends. The CDR3 is made up of 14 amino acids. Germline assignment: CDR1 SGHAT and CDR2 FQNNGV. CDR3 sequence: CASSLRASGTEAFF. The CDR3 DNA reads as TGTGCCAGCAGCTTGAGGGCGAGTGGGACTGAAGCTTTCTTT.

The chain employs TRBV9 and TRBJ2-2; 7 bases line up with TRBD1. CDR1 and CDR2 (germline): SGDLS, YYNGEE. Unmatched junction bases numbered 6, after V lost 0 bases and J lost 4 bases. The CDR3 loop spans 16 amino acids. CDR3 loop: CASSVEWPGGTGELFF. The CDR3 coding sequence is TGTGCCAGCAGCGTAGAATGGCCAGGGGGCACCGGGGAGCTGTTTTTT.

In nucleotides, the CDR3 is TGCGCCAGCAGCGCGACCTCTGCGGGGGGCTTTTTGCGTGAGCAGTTCTTC. Protein product: CASSATSAGGFLREQFF. The V gene is TRBV4-1, the J gene TRBJ2-1; 8 bases line up with TRBD2. Germline V lookup: CDR1 MGHRA, CDR2 YSYEKL. Trimming took 5 bases from V and 9 from J; bases not matched to a gene: 18. The CDR3 is made up of 17 amino acids.

The V and J genes are TRBV29-1 and TRBJ2-3, with D tentatively TRBD2 (5 bases). Looked up from germline, CDR1 is SQVTM and CDR2 is ANQGSEA. V lost 8 bases and J 2 bases, leaving 11 bases between the germline ends. CDR3 length equals 12 residues. The CDR3 here is CSTPGITDTQYF. CDR3 nucleotides: TGCAGCACACCGGGAATCACAGATACGCAGTATTTT.

The rearrangement uses TRBV28 and TRBJ1-2; tentative D call: TRBD1 (6 bases). CDR3 length equals 13 residues. Germline loops: CDR1 MDHEN, CDR2 SYDVKM. The ends were cut back, 5 bases at V and 4 bases at J, with 11 bases in the middle. The CDR3 here is CASSPGTTYGYTF. In DNA, the CDR3 is TGTGCCAGCAGTCCCGGGACAACCTATGGCTACACCTTC.

The chain couples TRBV7-2 to TRBJ2-7; the match to TRBD2 covers 8 bases. Germline assignment: CDR1 SGHTA and CDR2 FQGNSA. The J segment lost 7 bases and the V segment lost 1 base, leaving 6 bases of the junction unmatched. The CDR3 is 14 residues long. CDR3 in amino acids: CASSLGRGALEQYF. Here the CDR3 DNA reads TGTGCCAGCAGCTTAGGGCGGGGGGCGCTTGAGCAGTACTTC.

V is TRBV5-1 and J is TRBJ2-4; 8 nucleotides agree with TRBD2. This CDR3 region has 16 residues. Germline loops: CDR1 SGHRS, CDR2 YFSETQ. V was clipped by 0 bases and J by 4 bases; unmatched bases: 6. CDR3 DNA sequence: TGCGCCAGCAGCTTGGAACTAGCGGAGCTTAAAAACATTCAGTACTTC. The encoded protein is CASSLELAELKNIQYF.

This chain links TRBV4-2 with TRBJ2-1, with D perhaps matching TRBD2 (6 bases). CDR1 and CDR2 from the germline V gene are LGHNA and YNFKEQ. Between the trimmed V and J ends, which lost 1 base and 0 bases, there was a span of 13 bases. This CDR3 region has 17 residues. The CDR3 DNA reads TGTGCCAGCAGCCAAGCCGGAGGGCCGAGCTCCTACAATGAGCAGTTCTTC. As protein: CASSQAGGPSSYNEQFF.

The CDR3 sequence: CASSYDGRTFNQPQHF. CDR3 in DNA: TGTGCCAGCAGTTACGACGGCAGGACATTCAATCAGCCCCAGCATTTT. The chain joins TRBV6-6 to TRBJ1-5, with D tentatively TRBD1 (5 bases). V was trimmed by 2 bases and J by 3 bases, leaving 14 bases between them. Germline V CDR1 and CDR2: MNHNY, SVGAGI (reference sequence). CDR3 length: 16 residues.

The chain links TRBV6-4 to TRBJ1-2, with D unresolved. With 0 bases removed from V and 5 bases from J, the gap between germline ends came to 10 bases. CDR3 length: 14 residues. The germline CDR1 and CDR2 sequences are MRHNA and SNTAGT. In DNA form, the CDR3 reads TGTGCCAGCAGTGACTCGGGGTATTGGTATGGCTACACCTTC. This codes for CASSDSGYWYGYTF.

J is TRBJ2-5 and V is TRBV20-1; 7 nucleotides match TRBD2. Germline CDR1 and CDR2: DFQATT and SNEGSKA (reference sequence). The CDR3 sequence is 15 residues long. V shed 6 bases, J shed 2 bases, and the junction held 12 bases outside the gene matches. The CDR3 nucleotides read TGCAGTGCAAGTGGACTAGTGATGGTACAAGAGACCCAGTACTTC. Its protein product is CSASGLVMVQETQYF.

This clone is a singleton in its sample. This chain links TRBV11-1 with TRBJ1-4; D remains ambiguous. V was clipped by 2 bases and J by 11 bases, with 15 bases between them. CDR1 SGHAT and CDR2 FQDESV come from the germline V gene (reference sequence). The CDR3 is made up of 14 amino acids. The CDR3 spells CASSLWGGGRKLFF. DNA of the CDR3: TGTGCCAGCAGCTTATGGGGTGGAGGACGGAAACTGTTTTTT. The full variable domain, its missing parts supplied by reference TRBV11-1 and TRBJ1-4, is EAEVAQSPRYKITEKSQAVAFWCDPISGHATLYWYRQILGQGPELLVQFQDESVVDDSQLPKDRFSAERLKGVDSTLKIQPAELGDSAMYLCASSLWGGGRKLFFGSGTQLSVL.

A few counts support this clone. This chain connects TRBV7-6 to TRBJ1-3, with D possibly being TRBD1 (6 bases). The CDR3 covers 15 residues. Trimming removed 5 bases from V and 0 bases from J, with 11 bases in between. Germline lookup yields CDR1 SGHVS and CDR2 FNYEAQ. CDR3 sequence (DNA): TGTGCCAGCAGCCCAGGGACAAACTCTGGAAACACCATATATTTT. Amino acid sequence: CASSPGTNSGNTIYF.

V usage is TRBV11-2 and J usage is TRBJ1-4; D not resolved. The CDR3 totals 16 residues. With 1 base removed from V and 0 bases from J, the gap between germline ends came to 9 bases. Germline loops: CDR1 SGHAT, CDR2 FQNNGV. This CDR3 reads CASSLGSTATNEKLFF. CDR3 DNA sequence: TGTGCCAGCAGCTTAGGTAGTACAGCAACTAATGAAAAACTGTTTTTT.

This clone was detected a few times. The rearrangement joins TRBV4-1 to TRBJ2-2; TRBD1 aligns across 8 bases. The CDR3 contains 18 residues. CDR1 and CDR2 from the germline V gene are MGHRA and YSYEKL. The ends lost 1 base at V and 2 bases at J; junction bases unmatched: 9. CDR3 sequence: CASSQGFRGLSNTGELFF. Written as DNA, the CDR3 is TGCGCCAGCAGCCAAGGTTTCAGGGGGCTTTCTAACACCGGGGAGCTGTTTTTT.

This clone was seen once. The CDR3 reads CASTLAQGKGSYNSPLHF. DNA of the CDR3: TGTGCCAGCACCCTTGCTCAGGGAAAGGGCTCCTATAATTCACCCCTCCACTTT. This sequence joins TRBV28 and TRBJ1-6, with D maybe TRBD1 (5 bases). Between the trimmed V and J ends, which lost 7 bases and 0 bases, there was a span of 19 bases. CDR1 is MDHEN, CDR2 SYDVKM, per germline. CDR3 size: 18 residues.

V gene TRBV2 combines with J gene TRBJ2-3; no clear D. Germline values: CDR1 SNHLY, CDR2 FYNNEI. V lost 9 bases to trimming and J lost 7 bases, with 14 bases between them. This CDR3 spans 12 amino acids. The CDR3 loop reads CARSRESNTQYF. CDR3 nucleotides: TGTGCCAGGAGTCGCGAGTCAAATACGCAGTATTTT.

The chain recombines TRBV5-1 with TRBJ1-5, with a possible D match to TRBD1 (6 bases). This CDR3 spans 15 amino acids. CDR1 and CDR2 (germline): SGHRS, YFSETQ. The V gene lost 2 bases and the J gene lost 7 bases, with 16 bases spanning the gap. In DNA, the CDR3 is TGCGCCAGCAGCTTCGGCCCAACAGGGAACCAGCCCCAGCATTTT. Translation gives CASSFGPTGNQPQHF.

The chain couples TRBV5-1 to TRBJ2-1; D is ambiguous. CDR1 and CDR2 (germline): SGHRS, YFSETQ. The ends were cut back, 5 bases at V and 10 bases at J, with 19 bases in the middle. The CDR3 runs to 14 residues. CDR3 residues: CASSHAFLEGEQFF. The CDR3 coding sequence is TGCGCCAGCAGTCACGCGTTCTTAGAAGGCGAGCAGTTCTTC.